Detailed here is one T cell receptor (beta chain). Germline loops: CDR1 SEHNR, CDR2 FQNEAQ (reference sequence). Trimming took 4 bases from V and 3 from J, leaving 15 bases between them. The CDR3 has 15 amino acids. The sample comes from a study of cytomegalovirus exposure and HLA in healthy donors. This PCR relied on a set of 60 Vbeta primers and 13 Jbeta primers. Data came from immunoSEQ multiplex PCR; TCRdb stores just in-frame clones and leaves some out. The sample yields around 180,000 clones, 84% seen once. As for the donors, each was a healthy bone marrow donor. V and J are TRBV7-9 and TRBJ2-5, with D tentatively TRBD2 (7 bases). The clonotype originates from a girl aged 5 to 17 in good health and CMV-seropositive. Sequenced: PBMCs. The CDR3 loop reads CASSSGGQAKETQYF. The CDR3 bases are TGTGCCAGCAGCTCCGGGGGGCAGGCAAAAGAGACCCAGTACTTC.